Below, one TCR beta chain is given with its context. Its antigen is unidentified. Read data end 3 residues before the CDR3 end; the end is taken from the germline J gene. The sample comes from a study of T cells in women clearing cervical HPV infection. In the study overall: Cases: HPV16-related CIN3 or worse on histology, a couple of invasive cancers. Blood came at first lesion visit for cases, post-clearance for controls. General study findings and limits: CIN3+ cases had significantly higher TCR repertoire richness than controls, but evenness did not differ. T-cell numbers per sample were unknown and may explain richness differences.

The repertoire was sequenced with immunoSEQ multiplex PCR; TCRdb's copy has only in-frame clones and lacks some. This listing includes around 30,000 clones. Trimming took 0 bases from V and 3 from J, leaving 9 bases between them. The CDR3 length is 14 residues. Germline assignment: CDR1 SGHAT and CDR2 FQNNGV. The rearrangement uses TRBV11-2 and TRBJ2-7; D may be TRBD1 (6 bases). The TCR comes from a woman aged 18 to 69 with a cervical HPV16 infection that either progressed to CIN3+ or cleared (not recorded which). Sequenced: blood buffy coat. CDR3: CASSLEGADYEQYF. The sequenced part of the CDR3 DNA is TGTGCCAGCAGCTTAGAGGGGGCGGACTACGAG.